The 22 T cell receptor beta chains reported below all come from one sample, sequenced in a study of cytomegalovirus exposure and HLA in healthy donors. A multiplex PCR was run with 60 Vbeta primers and 13 Jbeta primers. Using immunoSEQ multiplex PCR, the repertoire was profiled, and TCRdb retains in-frame clones only, with some absent. The sample has around 140,000 clones; about four fifths are singletons. The sample was PBMCs. The receptors were gathered from a woman between 40 and 55 years old in good health and CMV-seronegative.

The chain combines TRBV5-4 with TRBJ2-2; TRBD2 agrees at 14 bases. The CDR3 runs to 18 residues. The trim removed 4 bases at V and 2 bases at J, leaving 7 bases unmatched. Germline lookup yields CDR1 SGHNT and CDR2 YYREEE (reference sequence). Here the CDR3 reads CASSPPGLAGANTGELFF. The CDR3 DNA is TGTGCCAGCAGCCCCCCGGGACTAGCGGGGGCCAACACCGGGGAGCTGTTTTTT.

In the case of this clone: The sample contains more than one DNA sequence encoding this CDR3. This sequence joins TRBV28 and TRBJ1-2, with D perhaps matching TRBD1 (6 bases). The CDR3 contains 13 residues. Germline loops: CDR1 MDHEN, CDR2 SYDVKM. The ends were cut back, 2 bases at V and 2 bases at J, with 6 bases in the middle. CDR3 coding DNA: TGTGCCAGCAGTTTAGGACAGAACTATGGCTACACCTTC. This sequence encodes CASSLGQNYGYTF.

The rearrangement joins TRBV5-6 to TRBJ1-2, with 8 bases fitting TRBD1. Germline V lookup: CDR1 SGHDT, CDR2 YYEEEE. V shed 1 base and J 8 bases; nucleotides not matched to a gene: 10. This CDR3 contains 15 residues. For the CDR3, the DNA is TGTGCCAGCAGCTTGATCGACAGGGGATCGTTCGGCTACACCTTC. Translated: CASSLIDRGSFGYTF. The whole variable domain, remainder taken from reference TRBV5-6 and TRBJ1-2, is DAGVTQSPTHLIKTRGQQVTLRCSPKSGHDTVSWYQQALGQGPQFIFQYYEEEERQRGNFPDRFSGHQFPNYSSELNVNALLLGDSALYLCASSLIDRGSFGYTFGSGTRLTVV.

The genes are TRBV5-1 and TRBJ2-3; 10 positions agree with TRBD2. CDR3 length: 15 residues. Germline lookup yields CDR1 SGHRS and CDR2 YFSETQ. The V gene end was trimmed by 4 bases and the J gene end by 9 bases; junction bases not matched to a gene: 11. The CDR3 spells CASSDYLAGDFTQYF. The DNA of the CDR3 is TGCGCCAGCAGCGACTACCTAGCGGGGGACTTCACGCAGTATTTT.

This clone came up once. The CDR3 protein is CASSLAQGYEQYF. The CDR3 region has the DNA TGTGCCAGCAGCTTGGCCCAGGGTTACGAGCAGTACTTC. V and J are TRBV5-5 and TRBJ2-7, with D tentatively TRBD1 (5 bases). CDR1 and CDR2 (germline): SGHKS, YYEKEE (reference sequence). V was clipped by 0 bases and J by 4 bases, with 8 bases between them. The CDR3 consists of 13 residues.

This clone was found once. The chain links TRBV9 to TRBJ1-1, with unresolved D. The CDR3 extends over 12 amino acids. CDR1 is SGDLS, CDR2 YYNGEE, per germline. The V and J ends lost 4 bases and 5 bases respectively, with 9 bases between them. The CDR3 loop is CASSRGGTEAFF. For the CDR3, the DNA is TGTGCCAGCAGCCGAGGAGGGACTGAAGCTTTCTTT.

The chain employs TRBV5-4 and TRBJ2-7; 9 bases are a match to TRBD1. The CDR3 has 15 amino acids. Germline CDR1 reads SGHNT; CDR2 reads YYREEE (reference sequence). V trimming: 3 bases; J trimming: 6 bases; junction bases outside the gene matches: 10. The CDR3 bases are TGTGCCAGCAGCTCGCAGGGGACAGGGCTCGTCGAGCAGTACTTC. Its protein is CASSSQGTGLVEQYF.

The J gene is TRBJ2-3, the V gene TRBV6-6; TRBD2 aligns across 9 bases. V gave up 4 bases and J gave up 6 bases; unmatched junction bases: 11. In germline, CDR1 is MNHNY, CDR2 SVGAGI (reference sequence). This CDR3 spans 16 amino acids. The CDR3 is CASSSELAGSGDTQYF. In DNA, the CDR3 is TGTGCCAGCAGTTCCGAACTAGCGGGTTCAGGCGATACGCAGTATTTT.

The genes are TRBV6-4 and TRBJ2-3, with 7 positions matching TRBD1. The J segment lost 8 bases and the V segment lost 5 bases, leaving 4 bases of the junction unmatched. This CDR3 spans 12 amino acids. Germline lookup yields CDR1 MRHNA and CDR2 SNTAGT. The CDR3 reads CASSPDRSTQYF. The CDR3 DNA sequence: TGTGCCAGCAGTCCGGACAGGTCTACGCAGTATTTT.

The J gene is TRBJ2-7, the V gene TRBV4-2; possibly TRBD1 for D (5 bases). Looked up from germline, CDR1 is LGHNA and CDR2 is YNFKEQ. The CDR3 totals 16 residues. V was trimmed by 1 base and J by 2 bases, leaving 15 bases between them. Here the CDR3 reads CASSQVRQGSTYEQYF. The CDR3, as DNA: TGTGCCAGCAGCCAAGTTCGGCAGGGCTCGACCTACGAGCAGTACTTC.

This chain uses TRBV7-9 with TRBJ2-3; 8 bases align to TRBD1. CDR1 SEHNR and CDR2 FQNEAQ come from the germline V gene (reference sequence). The CDR3 contains 15 residues. The J segment lost 0 bases and the V segment lost 3 bases, leaving 2 bases of the junction unmatched. In nucleotides, the CDR3 is TGTGCCAGCAGCTTTTGGACAGGGAGCACAGATACGCAGTATTTT. Amino acid sequence: CASSFWTGSTDTQYF.

V is TRBV5-1 and J is TRBJ1-4, with TRBD1 as a possible D gene (5 bases). Per the germline V gene, CDR1 is SGHRS and CDR2 is YFSETQ. V dropped 0 bases and J dropped 2 bases, with 5 bases sitting between them. The CDR3 totals 14 residues. Here the CDR3 reads CASSLEGTNEKLFF. The CDR3 nucleotides read TGCGCCAGCAGCTTGGAGGGGACTAATGAAAAACTGTTTTTT.

The V and J genes are TRBV12-5 and TRBJ2-2, with TRBD2 as a possible D gene (6 bases). This CDR3 has 17 residues. V shed 0 bases and J shed 4 bases, with 15 bases lying between them. Germline V CDR1 and CDR2: LGHNT, FRNRAP. The CDR3 region has the DNA TGTGCTAGTGGTTTGGTCCGCGGGGCCCTCCGCACCGGGGAGCTGTTTTTT. Protein: CASGLVRGALRTGELFF.

The CDR3 nucleotides read TGTGCCAGCAGCCAAGATCCCACTAGCGGGAGATTCCCGTACTTC. Translated, it gives CASSQDPTSGRFPYF. V and J are TRBV4-2 and TRBJ2-5; 11 bases are shared with TRBD2. Germline-derived CDR1 and CDR2 are LGHNA and YNFKEQ. V lost 0 bases and J lost 13; bases outside the gene matches: 10. This CDR3 has 15 amino acids.

This chain links TRBV5-1 with TRBJ2-1, with D tentatively TRBD1 (5 bases). Deletions cut 5 bases from V and 0 bases from J, with 15 bases between. The CDR3 covers 16 residues. CDR1 and CDR2 (germline): SGHRS, YFSETQ. The CDR3 reads CASSSQGSPSYNEQFF. CDR3 bases: TGCGCCAGCAGTTCTCAGGGTTCCCCCTCCTACAATGAGCAGTTCTTC.

Only one count was recorded for this clone. The chain is built from TRBV6-5 and TRBJ2-7; 7 bases are shared with TRBD1. CDR3 length equals 15 residues. Germline CDR1 is MNHEY and CDR2 is SVGAGI. With V trimmed by 1 base and J by 0 bases, 3 bases remained unmatched. The CDR3 bases are TGTGCCAGCAGTTACTGGGGACAGATCTCCTACGAGCAGTACTTC. This gives the protein CASSYWGQISYEQYF.

This clone appeared a few times. The rearrangement links TRBV18 to TRBJ2-7; 7 bases match TRBD1. Per the germline V gene, CDR1 is KGHSH and CDR2 is LQKENI. The CDR3 covers 12 residues. The V segment lost 5 bases and the J segment 7 bases; nucleotides outside the gene matches: 5. CDR3 amino acids: CASSADRVEQYF. DNA of the CDR3: TGTGCCAGCTCAGCAGACAGGGTGGAGCAGTACTTC.

V gene TRBV29-1 combines with J gene TRBJ2-3; 8 bases map to TRBD1. CDR3 length: 15 residues. The trim removed 4 bases at V and 1 base at J, leaving 7 bases unmatched. Germline CDR1 and CDR2: SQVTM and ANQGSEA. The CDR3 sequence: CSVVYQGARTDTQYF. DNA of the CDR3: TGCAGCGTTGTATACCAGGGGGCTCGCACAGATACGCAGTATTTT.

The CDR3 loop reads CASSIPWRGPAFF. The CDR3 DNA is TGTGCCAGCAGCATACCGTGGAGGGGTCCGGCTTTCTTT. J is TRBJ1-1 and V is TRBV5-6; D possibly corresponds to TRBD1 (5 bases). Per germline, CDR1 SGHDT and CDR2 YYEEEE. The V end lost 4 bases, the J end lost 11 bases, and 18 bases lay between the germline ends. The CDR3 loop spans 13 amino acids.

The CDR3 DNA reads TGTGCCAGCAGCTTAACGTTAGGGGGCCATGGCTACACCTTC. It translates to CASSLTLGGHGYTF. The chain links TRBV7-3 to TRBJ1-2, with TRBD1 identical over 7 bases. CDR1 and CDR2 from the germline V gene are SGHTA and FQGTGA. The CDR3 extends over 14 amino acids. Trimming cost V 0 bases and J 6 bases; bases outside gene matches: 4. Combining the CDR3 with reference TRBV7-3 and TRBJ1-2 gives the whole variable domain GAGVSQTPSNKVTEKGKYVELRCDPISGHTALYWYRQSLGQGPEFLIYFQGTGAADDSGLPNDRFFAVRPEGSVSTLKIQRTERGDSAVYLCASSLTLGGHGYTFGSGTRLTVV.

The V and J genes are TRBV7-6 and TRBJ1-3; no clear D gene. V dropped 6 bases and J dropped 0 bases, with 6 bases sitting between them. The CDR3 is 13 amino acids. Germline CDR1 is SGHVS and CDR2 is FNYEAQ. The CDR3 here is CASSTYSGNTIYF. As DNA, the CDR3 is TGTGCCAGCAGTACTTACTCTGGAAACACCATATATTTT.

The V call is TRBV6-5, the J call TRBJ1-6; 7 nucleotides align to TRBD1. CDR1 MNHEY and CDR2 SVGAGI come from the germline V gene. J was trimmed by 5 bases and V by 2 bases; bases with no gene match: 6. The CDR3 runs to 16 residues. The CDR3 DNA is TGTGCCAGCAGTTACGGGGACAGAGCTCATAATTCACCCCTCCACTTT. This encodes CASSYGDRAHNSPLHF.